Listed below are T cell receptor beta chains from one sample, sequenced in a study of regulatory T cells in long-lasting Graves disease. TCRdb reprocessed the multiplex PCR reads via MiXCR and lists one record per CDR3 protein. The table shows about 470,000 distinct CDR3 sequences, with 15% to 20% occurring only once. These records were also assigned to another study, of T cells in Graves' hyperthyroidism and ophthalmopathy.

The input for sequencing was peripheral blood mononuclear cells (PBMCs), taken at new diagnosis, from a patient treated with antithyroid drugs. The receptors derive from a middle-aged man with Graves disease. The CDR3 runs from the conserved cysteine through the conserved F or W. Fields, in order: D gene, J gene, V gene, clone size, CDR3 protein, CDR3 DNA. D genes are given only for firm matches. Clone sizes are given selectively: once, few, many, or a class where the clone is expanded.

D: TRBD1; J: TRBJ2-4; V: TRBV5-4; size: many; CDR3: CASSQWDRGKNIQYF; DNA: TGTGCCAGCAGCCAGTGGGACAGGGGGAAAAACATTCAGTACTTC
D: NA; J: TRBJ1-3; V: TRBV20-1; size: few; CDR3: CSASGRDTIYF; DNA: TGCAGTGCTAGCGGCCGTGACACCATATATTTT
D: NA; J: TRBJ2-7; V: TRBV7-9; size: many; CDR3: CASSLAISGDEQYF; DNA: TGTGCCAGCAGCTTAGCGATTTCGGGTGACGAGCAGTACTTC
D: TRBD1; J: TRBJ2-7; V: TRBV6-5; size: few; CDR3: CASSYSWDRGSYEQYF; DNA: TGTGCCAGCAGTTACTCTTGGGACAGGGGGTCCTACGAGCAGTACTTC
D: TRBD1; J: TRBJ2-7; V: TRBV20-1; size: many; CDR3: CSADRGHRSYEQYF; DNA: TGCAGTGCTGACAGGGGGCATCGCTCCTACGAGCAGTACTTC
D: NA; J: TRBJ2-4; V: TRBV7-9; size: many; CDR3: CASSLISGRLAKNIQYF; DNA: TGTGCCAGCAGCTTAATTTCTGGCAGACTAGCCAAAAACATTCAGTACTTC
D: NA; J: TRBJ1-1; V: TRBV12-3/TRBV12-4; size: many; CDR3: CASSPQGGTEAFF; DNA: TGTGCCAGCTCCCCCCAGGGAGGCACTGAAGCTTTCTTT
D: NA; J: TRBJ1-1; V: TRBV18; size: NA; CDR3: CASPPRGSTEAFF; DNA: TGTGCCAGCCCACCACGAGGGTCCACTGAAGCTTTCTTT
D: TRBD2; J: TRBJ2-7; V: TRBV6-5; size: NA; CDR3: CASSSEREGRYEQYF; DNA: TGTGCCAGCAGTTCTGAGCGGGAGGGCCGTTACGAGCAGTACTTC
D: TRBD1; J: TRBJ2-7; V: TRBV7-9; size: many; CDR3: CASSPRQGAHEQYF; DNA: TGTGCCAGCAGCCCACGACAGGGGGCCCACGAGCAGTACTTC
D: NA; J: TRBJ1-4; V: TRBV6-1; size: many; CDR3: CASSPRRDGNEKLFF; DNA: TGTGCCAGCAGCCCACGCCGGGACGGAAATGAAAAACTGTTTTTT
D: NA; J: TRBJ2-5; V: TRBV12-3/TRBV12-4; size: few; CDR3: CASSSRKGLGQETQYF; DNA: TGTGCCAGCAGCTCCCGTAAGGGGTTGGGACAAGAGACCCAGTACTTC
D: NA; J: TRBJ1-1; V: TRBV7-8; size: few; CDR3: CASRPMGANTEAFF; DNA: TGTGCCAGCAGGCCTATGGGTGCGAACACTGAAGCTTTCTTT
D: NA; J: TRBJ1-5; V: TRBV2; size: many; CDR3: CASSAEHSNQPQHF; DNA: TGTGCCAGCAGTGCGGAACATAGCAATCAGCCCCAGCATTTT
D: TRBD2; J: TRBJ2-1; V: TRBV20-1; size: many; CDR3: CSARDTASGAYNEQFF; DNA: TGCAGTGCTAGAGATACCGCTAGCGGAGCCTACAATGAGCAGTTCTTC
D: NA; J: TRBJ2-3; V: TRBV11-2; size: many; CDR3: CASSLEMTAGGAWTQYF; DNA: TGTGCCAGCAGCTTAGAAATGACGGCAGGAGGCGCGTGGACGCAGTATTTT
D: NA; J: TRBJ2-7; V: TRBV10-3; size: NA; CDR3: CAISESGRVAYEQYF; DNA: TGTGCCATCAGTGAGTCCGGCAGGGTAGCCTACGAGCAGTACTTC
D: TRBD2; J: TRBJ2-5; V: TRBV28; size: many; CDR3: CASSRAGGKIETQYF; DNA: TGTGCCAGCAGTCGAGCGGGAGGGAAGATAGAGACCCAGTACTTC
D: NA; J: TRBJ2-3; V: TRBV12-3/TRBV12-4; size: NA; CDR3: CASSLFPGDTQYF; DNA: TGTGCCAGCAGTTTATTTCCCGGAGATACGCAGTATTTT
D: NA; J: TRBJ2-5; V: TRBV14; size: many; CDR3: CASSQAQSQETQYF; DNA: TGTGCCAGCAGCCAAGCACAGTCACAAGAGACCCAGTACTTC
D: NA; J: TRBJ2-2; V: TRBV7-2; size: many; CDR3: CASSLVGTATGELFF; DNA: TGTGCCAGCAGCTTAGTAGGGACGGCAACCGGGGAGCTGTTTTTT
D: TRBD1; J: TRBJ2-1; V: TRBV2; size: many; CDR3: CASCSVQGARNEQFF; DNA: TGTGCCAGCTGTTCTGTACAGGGGGCGCGGAATGAGCAGTTCTTC
D: TRBD1; J: TRBJ2-7; V: TRBV5-1; size: NA; CDR3: CATRGQPDSEQYF; DNA: TGCGCCACCAGGGGACAGCCTGACTCCGAGCAGTACTTC
D: TRBD2; J: TRBJ2-1; V: TRBV29-1; size: few; CDR3: CSVAGTSGNGWNEQFF; DNA: TGCAGCGTAGCCGGGACTAGCGGCAATGGGTGGAATGAGCAGTTCTTC
D: NA; J: TRBJ2-3; V: TRBV6-2/TRBV6-3; size: NA; CDR3: CAIEFGILLGTQYF; DNA: TGTGCCATAGAGTTCGGGATCCTCCTGGGTACGCAGTATTTT
D: NA; J: TRBJ1-6; V: TRBV25-1; size: few; CDR3: CASVEGFVGASPLHF; DNA: TGTGCCAGCGTCGAGGGGTTTGTTGGTGCTTCACCCCTCCACTTT
D: TRBD2; J: TRBJ2-1; V: TRBV10-1; size: NA; CDR3: CASRAGLDGGEQFF; DNA: TGCGCCAGCAGAGCCGGACTAGATGGGGGTGAGCAGTTCTTC
D: NA; J: TRBJ2-7; V: TRBV29-1; size: many; CDR3: CSAKGGPYEQYF; DNA: TGCAGCGCCAAAGGGGGGCCCTACGAGCAGTACTTC
D: NA; J: TRBJ1-3; V: TRBV3-1; size: NA; CDR3: CASSQATLSGNTIYF; DNA: TGTGCCAGCAGCCAGGCAACGCTCTCTGGAAACACCATATATTTT
D: NA; J: TRBJ2-5; V: TRBV13; size: many; CDR3: CASSSTKRGSQYF; DNA: TGTGCCAGCAGCTCCACTAAGCGTGGGTCCCAGTACTTC
D: NA; J: TRBJ1-4; V: TRBV29-1; size: NA; CDR3: CSVGWSENEKLFF; DNA: TGCAGCGTTGGGTGGTCCGAGAATGAAAAACTGTTTTTT
D: NA; J: TRBJ1-1; V: TRBV3-1; size: many; CDR3: CASSQGFAATPAWVNTEAFF; DNA: TGTGCCAGCAGCCAAGGGTTCGCGGCGACTCCAGCCTGGGTGAACACTGAAGCTTTCTTT
D: TRBD1; J: TRBJ1-4; V: TRBV27; size: NA; CDR3: CASSLRQGLEKLFF; DNA: TGTGCCAGCTCCTTGCGACAGGGCCTAGAAAAACTGTTTTTT
D: NA; J: TRBJ2-3; V: TRBV28; size: many; CDR3: CASAGPGMADTQYF; DNA: TGTGCCAGCGCGGGGCCGGGTATGGCGGATACGCAGTATTTT
D: NA; J: TRBJ1-2; V: TRBV30; size: many; CDR3: CALPAGPSYGYTF; DNA: TGTGCCTTGCCGGCCGGTCCCTCCTATGGCTACACCTTC
D: TRBD1; J: TRBJ2-5; V: TRBV27; size: many; CDR3: CASTRQGTGETQYF; DNA: TGTGCCAGCACTAGACAGGGGACGGGGGAGACCCAGTACTTC
D: NA; J: TRBJ1-6; V: TRBV28; size: many; CDR3: CASSPGRGNNSPLHF; DNA: TGTGCCAGCAGCCCCGGTCGAGGCAATAATTCACCCCTCCACTTT
D: TRBD2; J: TRBJ2-2; V: TRBV20-1; size: NA; CDR3: CSATGLAGVGELFF; DNA: TGCAGTGCTACGGGACTAGCGGGAGTCGGGGAGCTGTTTTTT
D: TRBD1; J: TRBJ2-5; V: TRBV28; size: many; CDR3: CASSSRDRGSWTQYF; DNA: TGTGCCAGCAGTTCCAGGGACAGGGGTTCGTGGACCCAGTACTTC
D: NA; J: TRBJ2-7; V: TRBV20-1; size: many; CDR3: CSARDSARTSYEQYF; DNA: TGCAGTGCTAGAGACTCGGCACGGACTTCCTACGAGCAGTACTTC
D: NA; J: TRBJ2-5; V: TRBV20-1; size: NA; CDR3: CSAMSGGETLYF; DNA: TGCAGTGCTATGTCAGGAGGGGAGACCCTGTACTTC